This T cell receptor beta chain is from a study of graft-versus-host responses after intestinal transplantation. Study context: After anti-thymocyte globulin induction, recipients took tacrolimus and steroids for around three years. The study's findings and limits: Clonal ratios of graft-versus-host to host-versus-graft in allografts were high for patients exhibiting graft-donor T cell macrochimerism.

Using immunoSEQ multiplex PCR, the repertoire was profiled, and TCRdb retains in-frame clones only, with some absent. The table shows some 93,000 clones, with about 91% occurring only once. Worth noting for this clone: Its specificity is unknown.

This TCR derives from a human donor who received an intestinal transplant. The source was unstimulated CD8+ T cells sorted from spleen or lymph node cells, collected before intestinal transplant.

The CDR3 loop reads CAWSVMSAGELFF. CDR3 coding DNA: TGTGCCTGGAGTGTTATGAGTGCCGGGGAGCTGTTTTTT. J is TRBJ2-2 and V is TRBV30; no clear D. The CDR3 loop spans 13 amino acids. Germline V gene sequence: CDR1 GTSNPN, CDR2 SVGIG (reference sequence). Trimming cost V 0 bases and J 6 bases, with 8 bases left between them.